The rows below give T cell receptor beta chains drawn from one sample of a study of cytomegalovirus exposure and HLA in healthy donors. Libraries were prepared by immunoSEQ multiplex PCR; TCRdb keeps only in-frame clonotypes and omits some of them. The table shows nearly 95,000 clones, with roughly 8.2% occurring only once. The material sequenced was PBMCs. These receptors originate from a man aged 50-60 years in good health and CMV-seronegative. CDR3s include the opening cysteine and the closing phenylalanine or tryptophan. A D gene is named only where the DNA matches it firmly. The size entry is marked missing in some rows and otherwise reads once, few, many or a size class.

v_gene	len	d_gene	abundance	j_gene	CDR3nt	CDR3aa
TRBV4-3	13	.	few	TRBJ1-5	TGCGCCAGCAGCGAGGGTAGCAATCAGCCCCAGCATTTT	CASSEGSNQPQHF
TRBV7-2	14	.	.	TRBJ2-7	TGTGCCAGCAACAATCTTAAACAGGGCTACGAGCAGTACTTC	CASNNLKQGYEQYF
TRBV6-5	14	TRBD1	.	TRBJ1-2	TGTGCCAGCAGTTTGACAGGGGTCGGCTATGGCTACACCTTC	CASSLTGVGYGYTF
TRBV28	14	.	few	TRBJ2-5	TGTGCCAGCAGAACCACAGGCGTGTTCGAGACCCAGTACTTC	CASRTTGVFETQYF
TRBV15	16	.	few	TRBJ1-4	TGTGCCACCAGCGAAGACCGACTCCCAACTAATGAAAAACTGTTTTTT	CATSEDRLPTNEKLFF
TRBV6-1	14	TRBD2	.	TRBJ2-3	TGTGCCAGCAGTGATGGCGGGAGTACAGATACGCAGTATTTT	CASSDGGSTDTQYF
TRBV28	12	TRBD1	.	TRBJ1-2	TGTGCCAGCACCAGGACAGGGTATATCTACACCTTC	CASTRTGYIYTF
TRBV10-2	12	.	few	TRBJ2-1	TGCGCCAGCAGCGTAGTTTTGCATGAGCAGTTCTTC	CASSVVLHEQFF
TRBV5-1	15	.	.	TRBJ1-1	TGCGCCAGCAGCTTGGCCGGAGCTGGAGGGGCGGGAGCTTTCTTT	CASSLAGAGGAGAFF
TRBV6-1	15	.	.	TRBJ1-4	TGTGCCAGCAGTGAAGATCCCCGGAGCCGTGAAAAACTGTTTTTT	CASSEDPRSREKLFF
TRBV5-4	14	TRBD1	few	TRBJ1-5	TGTGCCAGCAGCAGGGACAGGGCGGCCCAGCCCCAGCATTTT	CASSRDRAAQPQHF
TRBV6-5	16	.	.	TRBJ2-6	TGTGCCAGCAGTTACGTTATCGGGTCTGGGGCCAACGTCCTGACTTTC	CASSYVIGSGANVLTF
TRBV2	14	.	few	TRBJ1-2	TGTGCCAGCAGTCAAAACAGGGAGAACTATGGCTACACCTTC	CASSQNRENYGYTF
TRBV6-1	13	.	.	TRBJ1-6	TGTGCCAGCAACCGGGACATCAATTCACCCCTCCACTTT	CASNRDINSPLHF
TRBV9	13	.	few	TRBJ1-1	TGTGCCAGCAGCGTTAGATTGAACACTGAAGCTTTCTTT	CASSVRLNTEAFF
TRBV27	17	TRBD1	.	TRBJ2-6	TGTGCCAGCAGTTTTCAGGGGGCCAGCTCTGGGGCCAACGTCCTGACTTTC	CASSFQGASSGANVLTF
TRBV5-4	16	.	.	TRBJ1-4	TGTGCCAGCAGCTTGGAGCAGCCGGGGGGTAATGAAAAACTGTTTTTT	CASSLEQPGGNEKLFF
TRBV18	17	TRBD1	few	TRBJ1-2	TGTGCCAGCTCACCGCTCGGGACAGCGCTCTCTAACTATGGCTACACCTTC	CASSPLGTALSNYGYTF
TRBV28	15	.	few	TRBJ1-1	TGTGCCAGCAGTTTAACTCAGGGGATGTGGACTGAAGCTTTCTTT	CASSLTQGMWTEAFF
TRBV6-5	14	.	few	TRBJ1-1	TGTGCCAGCAGTTACTCAGCAGGGGACACTGAAGCTTTCTTT	CASSYSAGDTEAFF
TRBV28	17	.	.	TRBJ2-6	TGTGCCAGCAGTTTATGGGGGCGGACCTCTGGGGCCAACGTCCTGACTTTC	CASSLWGRTSGANVLTF
TRBV7-8	15	TRBD2	.	TRBJ2-1	TGTGCCAGCAGCTTAGCGGGGGGGTTCTACAATGAGCAGTTCTTC	CASSLAGGFYNEQFF
TRBV10-3	15	TRBD2	.	TRBJ2-5	TGTGCCATCAGTTTCGTTGGCGGGGGGGAAGAGACCCAGTACTTC	CAISFVGGGEETQYF
TRBV5-4	14	.	few	TRBJ1-1	TGTGCCAGCAGCTTGGAACAGTTGAACACTGAAGCTTTCTTT	CASSLEQLNTEAFF
TRBV9	18	TRBD2	.	TRBJ2-5	TGTGCCAGCAGCGTAGCGGCGACTAGCGGGGGCCCCCAAGAGACCCAGTACTTC	CASSVAATSGGPQETQYF
TRBV5-1	15	.	.	TRBJ2-1	TGCGCCAGCAGCTTGGGGCTAGGGGCCTACAATGAGCAGTTCTTC	CASSLGLGAYNEQFF
TRBV5-4	16	TRBD2	few	TRBJ2-4	TGTGCCAGCAGCTTGGGGCTAGCGGGAGCAGGAAACATTCAGTACTTC	CASSLGLAGAGNIQYF
TRBV10-3	15	TRBD2	few	TRBJ2-1	TGTGCCATCAGCGAGTCACTAGCGGGGAGGAATGAGCAGTTCTTC	CAISESLAGRNEQFF
TRBV18	15	TRBD1	few	TRBJ1-1	TGTGCCAGCTCTCCCTCTCGGACAGGCAACACTGAAGCTTTCTTT	CASSPSRTGNTEAFF
TRBV6-1	14	.	few	TRBJ1-2	TGTGCCAGCACCCCCCGCTGGCGGGACTATGGCTACACCTTC	CASTPRWRDYGYTF
TRBV4-3	16	TRBD1	.	TRBJ1-3	TGCGCCAGCAGCCAAGAAGCAGGGGGATCCGGAAACACCATATATTTT	CASSQEAGGSGNTIYF
TRBV27	14	.	.	TRBJ1-4	TGTGCCAGCAGTTTGTTGGGGCGCGGTGAAAAACTGTTTTTT	CASSLLGRGEKLFF
TRBV7-7	14	.	few	TRBJ2-3	TGTGCTAGCAGCTTGGGGCACCGCACAGATACGCAGTATTTT	CASSLGHRTDTQYF
TRBV18	14	TRBD1	few	TRBJ1-5	TGTGCCAGCTCACCAGAGGGGGCGGTTCAGCCCCAGCATTTT	CASSPEGAVQPQHF
TRBV7-2	13	TRBD1	.	TRBJ1-2	TGTGCCAGCAGCTCTTGGACAGGGGGAGGCTACACCTTC	CASSSWTGGGYTF
TRBV7-9	14	TRBD1	few	TRBJ1-6	TGTGCCAGCAGCAACCAGGGGGCCAGTTCACCCCTCCACTTT	CASSNQGASSPLHF
TRBV7-2	15	.	few	TRBJ1-6	TGTGCCAGCAGCTTCGGGGGGGGAGGTAATTCACCCCTCCACTTT	CASSFGGGGNSPLHF
TRBV14	15	.	.	TRBJ1-6	TGTGCCAGCAGCCAATGGGGCGGAGCCCCTTCACCCCTCCACTTT	CASSQWGGAPSPLHF
TRBV28	13	.	.	TRBJ2-7	TGTGCCAGCAGTTTAGTATCTCCCTACGAGCAGTACTTC	CASSLVSPYEQYF
TRBV6-1	16	TRBD1	few	TRBJ1-1	TGTGCCAGCAGTGCCCGAGGGGGCGCGATGAACACTGAAGCTTTCTTT	CASSARGGAMNTEAFF
TRBV6-1	13	.	.	TRBJ1-3	TGTGCCAGCAGTGATCTGGGGCCCATATTAATATATTTT	CASSDLGPILIYF
TRBV4-3	16	.	few	TRBJ1-2	TGCGCCAGCAGCCGCTCAGGACAGAGCCATAACTATGGCTACACCTTC	CASSRSGQSHNYGYTF
TRBV27	17	.	.	TRBJ1-2	TGTGCCAGCAGTTTATCTAACCCCCCTCCTACTAACTATGGCTACACCTTC	CASSLSNPPPTNYGYTF
TRBV6-1	14	.	few	TRBJ1-2	TGTGCCAGCAGTGAAGCAGGAAGGGAGTATGGCTACACCTTC	CASSEAGREYGYTF
TRBV9	16	.	.	TRBJ1-2	TGTGCCAGCAGCACACTGACAGGCCCCGCTAACTATGGCTACACCTTC	CASSTLTGPANYGYTF
TRBV15	15	TRBD2	few	TRBJ2-7	TGTGCCACCAGCAGAGGAGGGGCTAGCGGGAGTGTACAGTACTTC	CATSRGGASGSVQYF
TRBV2	14	TRBD1	.	TRBJ1-2	TGTGCCAGCAGCGCAGGGGGCCTCGGCTATGGCTACACCTTC	CASSAGGLGYGYTF
TRBV5-1	14	.	few	TRBJ2-1	TGCGCCAGCAGCCCCCTAGGCGTCTACAATGAGCAGTTCTTC	CASSPLGVYNEQFF
TRBV6-5	11	.	.	TRBJ2-1	TGTGCCAGTTTACAGGGAAATGAGCAGTTCTTC	CASLQGNEQFF
TRBV6-6	14	.	few	TRBJ2-7	TGTGCCAGCAGTTACTTGAACAGCGGTGTCGAGCAGTACTTC	CASSYLNSGVEQYF
TRBV18	16	.	few	TRBJ2-7	TGTGCCAGCTCACCACCCGAGCGACAGGTAGCCTACGAGCAGTACTTC	CASSPPERQVAYEQYF
TRBV5-1	12	.	.	TRBJ2-7	TGCGCCAGCAGCCCACGGGACTCCGAGCAGTACTTC	CASSPRDSEQYF
TRBV7-3	17	TRBD2	.	TRBJ2-3	TGTGCCAGCAGCGCCCATCCGGGAGGGCCGTCCACAGATACGCAGTATTTT	CASSAHPGGPSTDTQYF
TRBV28	14	.	.	TRBJ1-1	TGTGCCAGCAGTCCCTATCAATACGGCACTGAAGCTTTCTTT	CASSPYQYGTEAFF
TRBV5-5	14	TRBD1	.	TRBJ1-2	TGTGCCAGCAGCTTGGACGGGACAGGGCTCGGCTACACCTTC	CASSLDGTGLGYTF
TRBV4-2	13	.	few	TRBJ2-3	TGTGCTAGCAGCCCCAGGGGCCCAGATACGCAGTATTTT	CASSPRGPDTQYF
TRBV14	16	.	.	TRBJ2-7	TGTGCCAGCAGCCAAGAAAGGTGGGGGGTCAACTACGAGCAGTACTTC	CASSQERWGVNYEQYF